The TCR beta chain described here comes from a study of identical twins listed by TCRdb under 2016. About the study as a whole: To test whether fetal clonotypes persist, the study used deep sequencing on TCR alpha and beta repertoires from monozygotic twins, unrelated adults of various ages, and cord blood. Replicate twin experiments were performed at different times using different library preparation protocols to rule out contamination. Study-wide findings and limitations: Abundant cord blood beta clonotypes carried fewer insertions; young adult naive repertoires showed a weaker similar trend, while memory repertoires showed none. In monozygotic twins, recombination models systematically underestimated out-of-frame TCR alpha sharing, but the models matched the sharing seen between unrelated individuals. Because the same donors could not be followed over many years, the conclusions relied on cross-sectional statistical analysis. Excess twin sharing in beta out-of-frame sequences was weaker because fewer shared sequences lowered the signal-to-noise ratio. Zero-insertion analyses could be partly confounded by invariant T cells such as MAIT and iNKT, although diverse VJ usage argued against such confounding for most clonotypes. Compared with coincidental sharing between unrelated individuals, out-of-frame TCR alpha sequences shared between twins had an excess of sequences with low generation probability.

From a lookup of the germline V gene, CDR1 and CDR2 are SGDLS and YYNGEE. The CDR3 runs 13 amino acids, cysteine and phenylalanine included. Only the CDR3 portion is preserved as DNA: 39 bases, with reading frame beginning at the first base. V was cut back by 3 bases and J by 4 bases, leaving a gap of 8 bases between them. Libraries were made using 5' RACE. The sequencer listed for this sample is Illumina HiSeq 2000. A universal primer binding site was introduced by template switching, and a unique molecular identifier was present in the final cDNA, enabling accurate counting of TCR cDNA molecules. Specific primers in the conserved constant-segment region were used to synthesize first-strand cDNA for TCR alpha and beta chains. Each cDNA library was double barcoded, with a SMART-Mk sample barcode plus Illumina barcodes, to control for contamination. Two successive PCR steps introduced TruSeq adapter sequences along with Illumina sample barcodes. The Illumina HiSeq platform was used with custom primers to sequence TCR alpha and beta cDNA libraries. The authors' analysis ran thus. Unique molecular identifiers were extracted from raw reads with MiGEC, and CDR3 positions were determined with MiXCR. For each individual, recombination models were inferred using an EM algorithm with the repgenHMM and IGoR tools. The tcR package in R was used for shared clonotype analysis, with sharing normalized by the product of cloneset sizes. Out-of-frame nonproductive sequences were analyzed to study raw recombination free of thymic and clonal selection effects. TCRdb reran the public reads through fastp at Q25 and MiXCR, keeping productive beta chains. Rows with a matching CDR3 protein are joined into one entry that keeps the most common DNA and genes. The V and J calls and clone size come from TCRdb's table, not from the authors' own analysis. This sample gives around 510,000 distinct CDR3 sequences in total; more than 13% of them show up just once. The top ten clones comprise more than 0.8% of the sample.

All donors were healthy Caucasians. Three pairs of female monozygotic twins, all aged roughly 18 to 30 years, were included in the twin cohort. Positive isolation kits from Invitrogen were used to isolate the CD4+ and CD8+ T cell populations. Details on this clonotype: This receptor's antigen is unknown. No quality values exist for individual bases; no much larger clone is one base distant.

The same sample was also used in a study of yellow fever vaccine responses in identical twins. In that second paper, the authors write: According to the authors, the vaccine-induced T cell response in identical twins seemed to be partly convergent and partly specific to each individual. Focusing on identical twins, the study followed the T cell clones that responded to the vaccine, and did so with precision.

The clonotype comes from a woman aged 18-29 years in good health. Sequenced sample: CD4+ T cells sorted from blood. The V and J segments used are TRBV9 and TRBJ1-3; confidence is insufficient to name the D gene. The DNA sequence is as follows: TGTGCCAGCAGCGCCTATAAAGGAAACACCATATATTTT. Its protein reads: CASSAYKGNTIYF.